The T cell receptor beta chain under discussion was sequenced for a study of human T cells and chemical hapten exposure (TCRdb year 2021). Broadly, across the study: For sensitization, 2% DPC in acetone was applied to an approximately 2 cm by approximately 2 cm area of upper inner arm skin. Patients additionally received weekly therapeutic DPC doses to the scalp throughout the roughly 26-week study period. Patch tests used Finn chambers with 0.01% DPC on the upper back, scored after 6 days by International Contact Dermatitis Research Group standards. The patient cohort, mostly female, included alopecia areata with under or over 50% scalp involvement, alopecia totalis and alopecia universalis. Libraries were pooled for sequencing, and variation in per-sample TCR yields was attributed mainly to small differences in library volumes within the pool. Peripheral blood TCR repertoire changes were tracked in vivo in alopecia patients during primary and secondary sensitization to the hapten diphenylcyclopropenone (DPC). Blood samples were taken from patients before sensitization (week 0) and then at 2, 6 and about 24 weeks after DPC sensitization. Around 30 alopecia patients provided blood for TCR sequencing at one to four time points (pre-sensitization, 2, 6 and 24 weeks).

Receptor libraries were prepared by RACE. For sequencing, a NextSeq 500 was employed. During library preparation, unique molecular identifiers were attached to individual cDNA molecules so that TCRs could be counted quantitatively and reproducibly. From each blood RNA sample, both TCR alpha and TCR beta chains were sequenced. Concerning the study's data processing: Samples had a median of approximately 93,000 TCRs, with a range from 23,224 to 690,600. The Decombinator software suite was used to annotate the V, J and CDR3 of the TCR reads. For PS versus PT1 abundance plots, all samples were subsampled to the same number of TCRs (28,000). Expanded TCRs were defined as absent before sensitization and observed at least eight times at the 2-week time point. TCRdb passed the public sequencing reads through fastp at Q25 and MiXCR, retaining productive beta sequences. Records with the same CDR3 protein are collapsed into one entry carrying the most frequent genes and DNA. Clone size and V and J calls follow TCRdb, not the original study. The sample table contains about 98,000 distinct CDR3 sequences; only one count was recorded for approximately 10% of them. Jointly, the top ten make up about 3% of the sample.

This specimen's time point label, per the study, means: pre-sensitization, week 0. Reading the label with the study, this specimen's treatment or condition is: therapeutic diphenylcyclopropenone sensitization with weekly scalp DPC. At every patch-test visit, the blood draw took place before the patch test was put on. Eligible patients were aged 18 to 70, diagnosed with alopecia, deemed suitable for DPC therapy, and excluded if pregnant. Total RNA was extracted from unfractionated whole blood collected in Tempus Blood RNA tubes. This clonotype was seen many times. It has no known antigen specificity. Within one base of it there is no much larger clone, and no base qualities were kept. Overall study outcomes, separate from this receptor: Patch test score was positively correlated with the number of PT1 expanded TCRs, with significance at thresholds 8, 16 and 32 but not at 4. No change with DPC sensitization was found in the number of TCRs above 1 in 1000 frequency, and no evidence of global repertoire structure alterations was found. Significantly more large CDR3 similarity clusters were formed by expanded TCRs than by pre-sensitization or healthy control sets, consistent with antigen-driven responses. Because every patient had alopecia, a presumed autoimmune disease, the patients' immune response might differ from that of healthy individuals. Repeated subsampling changed both the strength of the expansion versus patch-test correlation and the threshold at which that correlation became significant.

The sample here was whole blood, taken in connection with sensitization to the hapten diphenylcyclopropenone (DPC). The source is a woman aged 55 to 70 with alopecia areata. Some clones in this sample may be carry-over from other donors' samples.

The base sequence is TGTGCCAGCAGGCCTAGCGGGGGGGTAGAGCAGTACTTC. It is translated as CASRPSGGVEQYF. This sequence uses TRBV4-2 and TRBJ2-7; a stretch of 12 junction bases matches TRBD2. From the germline V gene, CDR1 is LGHNA and CDR2 is YNFKEQ. The CDR3 measures 13 amino acids from cysteine to phenylalanine. The CDR3 DNA has 39 bases and is translated from base 1. V lost 6 bases and J lost 7 bases, and the count of bases not matched to a germline gene is 4.